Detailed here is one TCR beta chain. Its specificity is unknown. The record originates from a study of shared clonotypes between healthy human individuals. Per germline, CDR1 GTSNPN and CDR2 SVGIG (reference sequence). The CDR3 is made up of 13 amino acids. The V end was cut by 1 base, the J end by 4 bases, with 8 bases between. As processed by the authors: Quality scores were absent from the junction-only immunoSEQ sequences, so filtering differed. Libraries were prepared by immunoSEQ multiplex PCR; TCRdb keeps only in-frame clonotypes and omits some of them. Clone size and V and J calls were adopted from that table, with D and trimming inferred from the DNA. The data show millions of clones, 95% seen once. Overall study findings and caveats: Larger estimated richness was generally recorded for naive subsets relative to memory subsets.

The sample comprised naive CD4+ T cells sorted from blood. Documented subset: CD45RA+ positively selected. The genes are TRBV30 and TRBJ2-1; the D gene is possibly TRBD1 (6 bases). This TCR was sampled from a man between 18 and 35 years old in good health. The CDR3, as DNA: TGTGCCTGGAGTGAGGGGGTTTACAATGAGCAGTTCTTC. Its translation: CAWSEGVYNEQFF. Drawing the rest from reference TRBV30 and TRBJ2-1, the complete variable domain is SQTIHQWPATLVQPVGSPLSLECTVEGTSNPNLYWYRQAAGRGLQLLFYSVGIGQISSEVPQNLSASRPQDRQFILSSKKLLLSDSGFYLCAWSEGVYNEQFFGPGTRLTVL.